This TCR beta chain came from a study of T cell repertoires in cytomegalovirus infection. Study-wide context: Both recently identified HLA-C-restricted and well-studied HLA-B-restricted CMV epitopes were used in the study. Both CMV infection and a matching HLA type were indicated by public TCR beta signatures. Broader study findings: Carriers of CMV and the relevant HLA type were discriminated by public TCR beta frequency. HLA-C-restricted CMV clonotypes gave the most frequent clonotype in two of eight donors.

TCRdb independently ran MiXCR on the reads; one entry per CDR3 protein. The data show about 920,000 distinct CDR3 sequences, approximately 31% seen once. Regarding this clonotype: Its specificity is unknown.

CDR1 is MDHEN, CDR2 SYDVKM, per germline. With 6 bases removed from V and 0 bases from J, the gap between germline ends came to 14 bases. The CDR3 totals 15 residues. This specimen consisted of cultured CD8+ T cells from PBMCs, obtained from culture after CMV antigen stimulation. The TCR originated in a human donor in good health (CMV status not recorded). Some clones in this sample may be carry-over from other donors' samples. The chain employs TRBV28 and TRBJ1-1; tentative D call: TRBD1 (5 bases). The CDR3 is CASRWGTGVNTEAFF. For the CDR3, the DNA is TGTGCCAGCAGGTGGGGGACCGGGGTGAACACTGAAGCTTTCTTT.